Below are 13 T cell receptor beta chains sequenced from a single sample in a study of blood T cell repertoires in COVID-19. The repertoire was sequenced with immunoSEQ multiplex PCR; TCRdb's copy has only in-frame clones and lacks some. Of some 150,000 clones detected, about 88% appear once; the ten largest clones hold more than 6.5%. Sequencing input: peripheral blood. Receptors originate from a woman over 75 in a cohort sampled during active or convalescent COVID-19.

The CDR3 DNA follows: TGTGCCAGCAGCCACTATGGGGCAGACGGAAACACCATATATTTT. This encodes CASSHYGADGNTIYF. The chain uses TRBV11-2 and TRBJ1-3, with a weak D call TRBD1 (5 bases). Germline V gene data show CDR1 as SGHAT and CDR2 as FQNNGV. The CDR3 is 15 residues long. Deletions cut 5 bases from V and 4 bases from J, with 15 bases between.

The chain couples TRBV5-4 to TRBJ1-6; unclear D gene. Trimming took 0 bases from V and 10 from J, leaving 14 bases between them. Germline CDR1 reads SGHNT; CDR2 reads YYREEE (reference sequence). The CDR3 consists of 15 residues. For the CDR3, the DNA is TGTGCCAGCAGCTTGGTGGGCCCGGTTGGCTCACCCCTCCACTTT. Its protein is CASSLVGPVGSPLHF.

J is TRBJ1-4 and V is TRBV5-5; D is possibly TRBD1 (6 bases). V shed 1 base and J shed 7 bases, with 11 bases lying between them. The germline gives CDR1 SGHKS, CDR2 YYEKEE (reference sequence). The CDR3 extends over 14 amino acids. The CDR3 nucleotides read TGTGCCAGCAGCTTGATTCTCAGGGGTGAAAAACTGTTTTTT. The encoded protein is CASSLILRGEKLFF. The whole variable domain, filled in from reference TRBV5-5 and TRBJ1-4, reads DAGVTQSPTHLIKTRGQQVTLRCSPISGHKSVSWYQQVLGQGPQFIFQYYEKEERGRGNFPDRFSARQFPNYSSELNVNALLLGDSALYLCASSLILRGEKLFFGSGTQLSVL.

This clone appeared a few times. V is TRBV11-3 and J is TRBJ1-3; D remains ambiguous. The CDR3 length is 17 residues. Germline assignment: CDR1 SGHNT and CDR2 YENEEA. Trimming took 0 bases from V and 3 from J, leaving 15 bases between them. The CDR3 nucleotides are TGTGCCAGCAGCTTAGATCCATCAGCCGAGGGTGGAAACACCATATATTTT. Its translation: CASSLDPSAEGGNTIYF.

The chain links TRBV5-1 to TRBJ1-4; tentatively, D is TRBD1 (6 bases). CDR1 is SGHRS, CDR2 YFSETQ, per germline. CDR3 length: 22 residues. V shed 0 bases and J shed 4 bases, with 31 bases lying between them. The CDR3 loop is CASSLDFVLGQGIARNNEKLFF. The CDR3 DNA reads as TGCGCCAGCAGCTTGGACTTTGTCTTAGGTCAGGGGATAGCGCGGAATAATGAAAAACTGTTTTTT.

V usage is TRBV9 and J usage is TRBJ2-1; 7 bases are shared with TRBD1. This CDR3 has 14 residues. V lost 3 bases and J lost 4; bases outside the gene matches: 4. CDR1 is SGDLS and CDR2 is YYNGEE in the germline V gene. The CDR3 DNA reads TGTGCCAGCAGCGACCTACAGGGGTACAATGAGCAGTTCTTC. It encodes CASSDLQGYNEQFF.

In this sample, this clone turned up once. CDR3 amino acids: CASSETGGQGYSPLHF. The DNA of the CDR3 is TGTGCCAGCAGTGAAACGGGGGGACAGGGATATTCACCCCTCCACTTT. This sequence joins TRBV2 and TRBJ1-6; 9 nucleotides line up with TRBD1. The V gene end was trimmed by 2 bases and the J gene end by 8 bases; junction bases not matched to a gene: 7. CDR3 size: 16 residues. The germline CDR1 and CDR2 sequences are SNHLY and FYNNEI. The full variable domain, with the rest looked up from reference TRBV2 and TRBJ1-6, is EPEVTQTPSHQVTQMGQEVILRCVPISNHLYFYWYRQILGQKVEFLVSFYNNEISEKSEIFDDQFSVERPDGSNFTLKIRSTKLEDSAMYFCASSETGGQGYSPLHFGNGTRLTVT.

The table lists this clone with a count of one. The V call is TRBV18, the J call TRBJ2-5, with a possible D match to TRBD1 (5 bases). CDR3 length: 13 amino acids. Germline loops: CDR1 KGHSH, CDR2 LQKENI. V lost 3 bases and J lost 3, with 8 bases in between. The CDR3 here is CASSPLGEETQYF. The CDR3 DNA sequence: TGTGCCAGCTCACCGTTAGGGGAAGAGACCCAGTACTTC.

Only a few counts were recorded for this clone. This sequence joins TRBV3-1 (or the pseudogene TRBV3-2) and TRBJ2-1; 10 nucleotides match TRBD1. The CDR3 is 16 amino acids. Germline-derived CDR1 and CDR2 are LGHDT and YNNKEL (reference sequence). The J segment lost 9 bases and the V segment lost 3 bases, leaving 11 bases of the junction unmatched. The CDR3 is CASSHTGTGVGSEQFF. The CDR3 coding sequence is TGTGCCAGCAGCCACACCGGGACAGGGGTTGGTAGTGAGCAGTTCTTC.

The J gene is TRBJ2-1, the V gene TRBV3-1 (or the pseudogene TRBV3-2); TRBD2 matches at 9 bases. The CDR3 length is 17 residues. The V gene's germline CDR1 is LGHDT and CDR2 YNNKEL (reference sequence). Trimming took 1 base from V and 15 from J; bases not matched to a gene: 19. CDR3 in amino acids: CASSQVVGSGGTHLGFF. The DNA for the CDR3 is TGTGCCAGCAGCCAAGTCGTCGGTAGCGGGGGAACACACCTGGGGTTCTTC.

J is TRBJ1-5 and V is TRBV21-1; the table's TRBD1 call for D was not verified on the DNA. TRBV21-1 is flagged as a pseudogene. This CDR3 is built from 16 residues. CDR3 nucleotides: TGTGCCAGCAAAATAAGGGACAGGGTTAGCAATCAGCCCCAGCATTTT. This gives the protein CASKIRDRVSNQPQHF.

The chain joins TRBV7-2 to TRBJ1-4; TRBD1 is a possible D gene (6 bases). V was clipped by 3 bases and J by 8 bases, with 16 bases between them. The germline V gene has CDR1 SGHTA and CDR2 FQGNSA. This CDR3 is built from 15 residues. The CDR3 reads CASSFNRAGREKLFF. Written as DNA, the CDR3 is TGTGCCAGCAGCTTTAACAGGGCCGGGCGCGAAAAACTGTTTTTT. Drawing the rest from reference TRBV7-2 and TRBJ1-4, the complete variable domain is GAGVSQSPSNKVTEKGKDVELRCDPISGHTALYWYRQSLGQGLEFLIYFQGNSAPDKSGLPSDRFSAERTGGSVSTLTIQRTQQEDSAVYLCASSFNRAGREKLFFGSGTQLSVL.

V is TRBV27 and J is TRBJ1-1; D gene ambiguous. The CDR3 length is 13 residues. The V end lost 2 bases, the J end lost 7 bases, and 11 bases lay between the germline ends. CDR1 and CDR2 from the germline V gene are MNHEY and SMNVEV (reference sequence). CDR3 DNA: TGTGCCAGCAGTTTACCGGGTCGAAGTGAAGCTTTCTTT. Translated: CASSLPGRSEAFF.